Listed here are 24 T cell receptor beta chains from one sample, sequenced in a study of blood T cell repertoires in COVID-19. TCRdb keeps only in-frame clones here, not all; method: immunoSEQ multiplex PCR. The table lists roughly 50,000 clones, 90% of them singletons, with 7.5% to 9.5% in the top ten. The sequenced sample consisted of peripheral blood. The receptors come from a woman in her 40s with active COVID-19.

This clone has a single count. The rearrangement joins TRBV6-2 or TRBV6-3 to TRBJ1-1; possibly TRBD1 for D (6 bases). Germline V gene sequence: CDR1 MNHEY, CDR2 SVGEGT. The CDR3 is 15 amino acids. Between the trimmed V and J ends, which lost 2 bases and 4 bases, there was a span of 14 bases. This CDR3 reads CASSYPTGGGTEAFF. Written as DNA, the CDR3 is TGTGCCAGCAGTTACCCGACAGGCGGGGGCACTGAAGCTTTCTTT.

In this sample, this clone turned up a few times. The rearrangement joins TRBV10-3 to TRBJ1-6; perhaps TRBD1 as D (6 bases). The CDR3 consists of 15 residues. V lost 0 bases to trimming and J lost 9 bases, with 12 bases between them. CDR1 is ENHRY and CDR2 is SYGVKD in the germline V gene. The CDR3 bases are TGTGCCATCAGTGAGTCGCAGGACAGTATTTCACCCCTCCACTTT. Translation gives CAISESQDSISPLHF.

The rearrangement uses TRBV6-6 and TRBJ1-2, with D possibly TRBD1 on 5 matching bases. Per germline, CDR1 MNHNY and CDR2 SVGAGI (reference sequence). Trimming stripped 0 bases from V and 7 bases from J, with 15 bases between. The CDR3 length is 15 residues. The CDR3 loop is CASSYSIGQGTGYTF. CDR3 bases: TGTGCCAGCAGTTACTCGATCGGGCAGGGTACTGGCTACACCTTC.

The V call is TRBV7-2, the J call TRBJ1-1; no firm D call. The CDR3 totals 16 residues. Trimming took 2 bases from V and 3 from J, leaving 16 bases between them. Germline CDR1 is SGHTA and CDR2 is FQGNSA. CDR3 bases: TGTGCCAGCAGCTTACAATTCAGTTCCGCAGACACTGAAGCTTTCTTT. It translates to CASSLQFSSADTEAFF.

The V gene is TRBV7-3, the J gene TRBJ1-6; 8 bases are a match to TRBD1. Per the germline V gene, CDR1 is SGHTA and CDR2 is FQGTGA. The CDR3 has 16 amino acids. V lost 5 bases and J lost 5; bases outside the gene matches: 8. This chain's CDR3 is CASSPRQGMDNSPLHF. The CDR3 coding sequence is TGTGCCAGCAGCCCCCGACAGGGGATGGATAATTCACCCCTCCACTTT.

The V gene is TRBV2, the J gene TRBJ2-3, with D possibly being TRBD2 (6 bases). CDR3 size: 17 residues. CDR1 is SNHLY and CDR2 is FYNNEI in the germline V gene. The V and J ends lost 7 bases and 1 base respectively, with 21 bases between them. The CDR3 sequence: CASTTDSYLAGTDTQYF. The CDR3 nucleotides read TGTGCCAGCACAACGGATTCGTACTTAGCGGGCACAGATACGCAGTATTTT.

The J gene is TRBJ2-3, the V gene TRBV7-2; D is undetermined. The germline V gene encodes CDR1 SGHTA and CDR2 FQGNSA. The CDR3 covers 13 residues. With 1 base removed from V and 5 bases from J, the gap between germline ends came to 7 bases. The CDR3 DNA follows: TGTGCCAGCAGCTTAGGTCCGGGAGATACGCAGTATTTT. This gives the protein CASSLGPGDTQYF. Drawing the rest from reference TRBV7-2 and TRBJ2-3, the complete variable domain is GAGVSQSPSNKVTEKGKDVELRCDPISGHTALYWYRQSLGQGLEFLIYFQGNSAPDKSGLPSDRFSAERTGGSVSTLTIQRTQQEDSAVYLCASSLGPGDTQYFGPGTRLTVL.

The chain uses TRBV5-1 and TRBJ1-6; perhaps TRBD1 as D (5 bases). The CDR3 is 14 amino acids. Germline values: CDR1 SGHRS, CDR2 YFSETQ. V was trimmed by 4 bases and J by 10 bases, leaving 15 bases between them. DNA of the CDR3: TGCGCCAGCAGCCCGGGGGGGAGCGGATCACCCCTCCACTTT. This codes for CASSPGGSGSPLHF.

The gene calls are TRBV5-5 and TRBJ1-1; 7 bases map to TRBD1. Per the germline V gene, CDR1 is SGHKS and CDR2 is YYEKEE (reference sequence). The junction had 7 bases not matched to a gene; V was cut back by 0 bases and J by 5 bases. The CDR3 is 15 residues long. This CDR3 is CASSLVVRQGTEAFF. CDR3 sequence (DNA): TGTGCCAGCAGCTTGGTGGTACGACAGGGTACTGAAGCTTTCTTT.

This clone was observed once. The V and J genes are TRBV19 and TRBJ2-5; the D gene is possibly TRBD2 (5 bases). Germline V CDR1 and CDR2: LNHDA, SQIVND (reference sequence). CDR3 length: 17 residues. Between the trimmed V and J ends, which lost 2 bases and 1 base, there was a span of 17 bases. The chain's CDR3 is CASSISGRGGGQETQYF. In nucleotides, the CDR3 is TGTGCCAGTAGTATATCGGGTCGTGGAGGCGGCCAAGAGACCCAGTACTTC.

V and J are TRBV12-3 or TRBV12-4 and TRBJ2-7; D is ambiguous. CDR3 size: 11 residues. With 5 bases removed from V and 6 bases from J, the gap between germline ends came to 8 bases. The CDR3 here is CASSRSIEQYF. The DNA for the CDR3 is TGTGCCAGCAGTCGTAGCATCGAGCAGTACTTC.

This rearrangement joins TRBV19 to TRBJ1-4; TRBD1 might be the D (6 bases). V was shortened by 8 bases and J by 6 bases, with 13 bases between the two germline ends. Looked up from germline, CDR1 is LNHDA and CDR2 is SQIVND (reference sequence). This CDR3 comprises 13 residues. CDR3 nucleotide sequence: TGTGCCAGTGGGGGCAGGGCCTATGAAAAACTGTTTTTT. Its translation is CASGGRAYEKLFF.

J is TRBJ2-2 and V is TRBV4-2, with 8 bases identical to TRBD2. The CDR3 consists of 15 residues. Germline V gives CDR1 LGHNA, CDR2 YNFKEQ. V was pared by 3 bases and J by 3 bases, with 3 bases of the junction left unmatched. CDR3 protein: CASSHGTRDTGELFF. The CDR3 coding sequence is TGTGCCAGCAGCCACGGGACTAGGGACACCGGGGAGCTGTTTTTT.

V is TRBV6-6 and J is TRBJ2-3, with TRBD1 matching over 7 bases. The length of the CDR3 is 16 residues. The junction had 4 bases not matched to a gene; V was cut back by 0 bases and J by 1 base. Germline assignment: CDR1 MNHNY and CDR2 SVGAGI (reference sequence). Here the CDR3 DNA reads TGTGCCAGCAGTTACTCGACAGGGCTTGGCACAGATACGCAGTATTTT. Residues: CASSYSTGLGTDTQYF.

The V gene is TRBV6-5, the J gene TRBJ2-4; D perhaps matches TRBD1 (5 bases). Germline-derived CDR1 and CDR2 are MNHEY and SVGAGI. The CDR3 extends over 13 amino acids. Trimming took 6 bases from V and 7 from J, leaving 13 bases between them. The CDR3 spells CASRAGLGNIQYF. CDR3 sequence (DNA): TGTGCCAGCAGGGCAGGGTTGGGGAACATTCAGTACTTC.

The chain recombines TRBV2 with TRBJ1-4; 7 bases match TRBD1. V gave up 4 bases and J gave up 2 bases; unmatched junction bases: 4. The CDR3 consists of 15 residues. The germline V gene encodes CDR1 SNHLY and CDR2 FYNNEI. This CDR3 reads CASSGQGSTNEKLFF. CDR3 in DNA: TGTGCCAGCAGTGGACAGGGTTCGACTAATGAAAAACTGTTTTTT.

There are a few counts of this clone. Other DNA sequences in the sample encode the same CDR3. The chain has TRBV7-8 and TRBJ1-5, with TRBD1 as a possible D gene (5 bases). The CDR3 has 13 amino acids. Trimming removed 5 bases from V and 4 bases from J, with 9 bases in between. In germline, CDR1 is SGHVS, CDR2 FQNEAQ. In nucleotides, the CDR3 is TGTGCCAGCAGCCGCGACAGAAATCAGCCCCAGCATTTT. This translates into CASSRDRNQPQHF. Full variable domain (missing parts from reference TRBV7-8 and TRBJ1-5): GAGVSQSPRYKVAKRGQDVALRCDPISGHVSLFWYQQALGQGPEFLTYFQNEAQLDKSGLPSDRFFAERPEGSVSTLKIQRTQQEDSAVYLCASSRDRNQPQHFGDGTRLSIL.

This clone has only a few counts. The J gene is TRBJ2-7, the V gene TRBV19; D may be TRBD1 (6 bases). V shed 9 bases and J shed 6 bases, with 21 bases lying between them. CDR3 length: 14 amino acids. Germline lookup yields CDR1 LNHDA and CDR2 SQIVND (reference sequence). The CDR3 DNA follows: TGTGCCAGAAAGAGAGGAGCCACAGGGTTCGAGCAGTACTTC. Encoded protein: CARKRGATGFEQYF. Together with reference TRBV19 and TRBJ2-7, the CDR3 gives the full variable domain: DGGITQSPKYLFRKEGQNVTLSCEQNLNHDAMYWYRQDPGQGLRLIYYSQIVNDFQKGDIAEGYSVSREKKESFPLTVTSAQKNPTAFYLCARKRGATGFEQYFGPGTRLTVT.

V usage is TRBV6-2 or TRBV6-3 and J usage is TRBJ1-1; 7 positions match TRBD1. V lost 4 bases to trimming and J lost 0 bases; unmatched junction nucleotides: 8. The CDR3 has 16 residues. Germline-derived CDR1 and CDR2 are MNHEY and SVGEGT. CDR3 protein: CASSLAGGLMNTEAFF. The DNA of the CDR3 is TGTGCCAGCAGTTTGGCAGGGGGGCTAATGAACACTGAAGCTTTCTTT.

V usage is TRBV7-2 and J usage is TRBJ2-5; D is possibly TRBD1 (5 bases). CDR1 is SGHTA and CDR2 is FQGNSA in the germline V gene. V was clipped by 5 bases and J by 2 bases, with 21 bases between them. This CDR3 has 17 residues. This CDR3 reads CASSPGYGPEFQETQYF. CDR3 nucleotide sequence: TGTGCCAGCAGCCCAGGGTACGGACCCGAATTTCAAGAGACCCAGTACTTC.

This clone was seen only once. This chain connects TRBV4-3 to TRBJ1-2; unclear D gene. CDR1 is LGHNA, CDR2 YSLEER, per germline. Deletions cut 0 bases from V and 4 bases from J, with 9 bases between. The CDR3 covers 14 residues. DNA for the CDR3: TGCGCCAGCAGCCAAGATATTTCCTTCTATGGCTACACCTTC. Protein: CASSQDISFYGYTF.

The chain is built from TRBV3-1 (or the pseudogene TRBV3-2) and TRBJ2-2, with 7 bases aligning to TRBD2. V trimming: 4 bases; J trimming: 4 bases; junction bases outside the gene matches: 3. This CDR3 contains 14 residues. CDR1 is LGHDT and CDR2 is YNNKEL in the germline V gene (reference sequence). The CDR3 nucleotides read TGTGCCAGCAGCCCAGGGACTACCACCGGGGAGCTGTTTTTT. This gives the protein CASSPGTTTGELFF.

CDR3 DNA sequence: TGTGCCAGCAGCCAGAAACAGGGGGCTCGCAATCAGCCCCAGCATTTT. Protein: CASSQKQGARNQPQHF. V is TRBV13 and J is TRBJ1-5, with 9 bases identical to TRBD1. After removal of 5 bases from V and 2 bases from J, the junction contained 7 bases not matched to a gene. The length of the CDR3 is 16 residues. The germline V gene has CDR1 PRHDT and CDR2 FYEKMQ (reference sequence). The full variable domain, with the rest looked up from reference TRBV13 and TRBJ1-5, is AAGVIQSPRHLIKEKRETATLKCYPIPRHDTVYWYQQGPGQDPQFLISFYEKMQSDKGSIPDRFSAQQFSDYHSELNMSSLELGDSALYFCASSQKQGARNQPQHFGDGTRLSIL.

This chain joins TRBV3-1 (or the pseudogene TRBV3-2) and TRBJ1-6, with TRBD1 identical over 9 bases. The CDR3 has 16 amino acids. Germline V lookup: CDR1 LGHDT, CDR2 YNNKEL (reference sequence). Unmatched junction bases numbered 11, after V lost 5 bases and J lost 9 bases. CDR3 sequence: CASSLATGQGGSPLHF. In DNA, the CDR3 is TGTGCCAGCAGCTTAGCTACGGGACAGGGCGGTTCACCCCTCCACTTT.